The 10 T cell receptor beta chains reported below all come from one sample, sequenced in a study of blood T cell repertoires in COVID-19. Sequencing used immunoSEQ multiplex PCR; TCRdb keeps in-frame clones, though not all of them. This sample has about 190,000 clones; roughly 80% occur once, and the top ten carry around a sixth. The sample consisted of peripheral blood. The receptors come from a man aged 60 to 69 with active or convalescent COVID-19.

The gene calls are TRBV5-5 and TRBJ1-2; unclear D gene. This CDR3 contains 13 residues. V was trimmed by 0 bases and J by 8 bases, leaving 11 bases between them. CDR1 and CDR2 from the germline V gene are SGHKS and YYEKEE (reference sequence). CDR3 sequence: CASSLGAGLGYTF. CDR3 nucleotide sequence: TGTGCCAGCAGCTTGGGGGCAGGTCTAGGCTACACCTTC.

This chain connects TRBV18 to TRBJ2-1; D is possibly TRBD2 (5 bases). Germline V gene data show CDR1 as KGHSH and CDR2 as LQKENI. With 3 bases removed from V and 6 bases from J, the gap between germline ends came to 24 bases. The CDR3 consists of 18 residues. The CDR3 spells CASSPKATIGRIPNEQFF. The DNA for the CDR3 is TGTGCCAGCTCACCGAAGGCGACTATAGGAAGAATCCCCAATGAGCAGTTCTTC.

J is TRBJ2-3 and V is TRBV12-3 or TRBV12-4; D is ambiguous. The ends were cut back, 7 bases at V and 5 bases at J, with 7 bases in the middle. The CDR3 is made up of 11 amino acids. The CDR3 DNA reads as TGTGCCAGCACATACGGAGATACGCAGTATTTT. This gives the protein CASTYGDTQYF.

The chain employs TRBV7-3 and TRBJ1-6; weak D call: TRBD1 (6 bases). The germline V and J ends were trimmed by 0 bases and 6 bases, with 12 bases remaining between them. The CDR3 totals 16 residues. CDR1 is SGHTA and CDR2 is FQGTGA in the germline V gene. Written as DNA, the CDR3 is TGTGCCAGCAGCTTAACCCCCCCCAGGGGTAATTCACCCCTCCACTTT. Amino acids: CASSLTPPRGNSPLHF.

The V call is TRBV7-8, the J call TRBJ2-1; 9 bases agree with TRBD2. Germline V gives CDR1 SGHVS, CDR2 FQNEAQ. V lost 1 base, J lost 9 bases, and 10 bases stayed unmatched. The CDR3 sequence is 16 residues long. The CDR3 loop is CASSLVEAGGTGEQFF. CDR3 coding DNA: TGTGCCAGCAGCTTAGTCGAAGCGGGAGGAACGGGTGAGCAGTTCTTC.

This clone was recorded only once. J is TRBJ2-7 and V is TRBV15; D unresolved. The V and J ends lost 6 bases and 5 bases respectively, with 11 bases between them. The CDR3 loop spans 12 amino acids. Germline-derived CDR1 and CDR2 are LNHNV and YYDKDF (reference sequence). The CDR3 DNA reads as TGTGCCACCAGTGGCAGGTGGGACGAGCAGTACTTC. Protein sequence: CATSGRWDEQYF.

A remark on this clone: The junction departs from germline at one end; a sequencing error may be responsible. This sequence joins TRBV29-1 and TRBJ1-4, with TRBD1 matching 7 bases. Germline loops: CDR1 SQVTM, CDR2 ANQGSEA. The CDR3 length is 13 residues. The CDR3 coding sequence is TGCAGCGTTGCCGGGACAGCCTTCGAAACACTGTTTTTT. It codes for CSVAGTAFETLFF.

The V and J genes are TRBV27 and TRBJ1-2; 11 bases are a match to TRBD1. CDR1 and CDR2 from the germline V gene are MNHEY and SMNVEV (reference sequence). The CDR3 loop spans 15 amino acids. The V and J ends lost 0 bases and 7 bases, in that order; junction bases with no gene match: 4. CDR3 bases: TGTGCCAGCAGTTTATCGGGACAGGGGGTGGGTGGCTACACCTTC. Its translation: CASSLSGQGVGGYTF.

This clone was detected only a few times. V usage is TRBV4-3 and J usage is TRBJ2-7; D is possibly TRBD1 (6 bases). With 2 bases removed from V and 4 bases from J, the gap between germline ends came to 18 bases. The CDR3 consists of 16 residues. The germline gives CDR1 LGHNA, CDR2 YSLEER. For the CDR3, the DNA is TGCGCCAGCAGCCAAACCGAATTCGGACAGACTTACGAGCAGTACTTC. Protein sequence: CASSQTEFGQTYEQYF.

V and J are TRBV6-6 and TRBJ1-1; tentative D call: TRBD1 (6 bases). The CDR3 runs to 14 residues. CDR1 and CDR2 (germline): MNHNY, SVGAGI (reference sequence). Trimming stripped 7 bases from V and 6 bases from J, with 18 bases between. CDR3 in DNA: TGTGCCAGCACCGACGAGGGGGGGCGATCTGAAGCTTTCTTT. It yields the protein CASTDEGGRSEAFF.